The entry below describes one TCR beta chain. The target antigen is unknown. Amplification yielded TCR beta CDR3 regions, with RNA transcripts as the source. The HTBI primer set drove a first-round RT-PCR of the TCR CDR3. TCRdb reprocessed the multiplex PCR reads with MiXCR, giving one entry per CDR3 protein. This sample has nearly 600,000 distinct CDR3 sequences; around 14% occur once, and the top ten carry around 5.4%. The source of the sample is a study of T cells in Graves' hyperthyroidism and ophthalmopathy. These patients, aged 18 to 65, had recently diagnosed hyperthyroidism lasting under 2 months. At first hyperthyroidism diagnosis, before any ophthalmopathy symptoms, the blood sample was collected. PBMCs were obtained from 10 ml fresh peripheral blood. Deletions cut 3 bases from V and 1 base from J, with 15 bases between. Germline CDR1 MGHRA, CDR2 YSYEKL. The CDR3 is made up of 16 amino acids.

General study findings and limits: Blood held most thyroid clonotypes expanded above 0.001 frequency.

This sequence joins TRBV4-1 and TRBJ1-1; a weak D match, TRBD1 (6 bases). Input material: blood. The TCR originated in a woman aged 25 to 39 with Graves' hyperthyroidism that later progressed to Graves' ophthalmopathy. CDR3 nucleotides: TGCGCCAGCAGCCATATCCCGGGACAACAGAACACTGAAGCTTTCTTT. Translating gives CASSHIPGQQNTEAFF.